This record concerns one T cell receptor (beta chain) sequence. What it recognizes is unknown. This sample is drawn from a study of cytomegalovirus exposure and HLA in healthy donors. General study results and limits: A prior analysis recorded that most TCR beta V segments were productive about 87% or about 30% of the time. An assumption of roughly uniform sequencing depth across donors underlay the presence/absence analyses.

PCR involved 60 Vbeta and 13 Jbeta primers. Assay: immunoSEQ multiplex PCR; the TCRdb copy retains only in-frame clones and omits some. This table holds about 150,000 clones, around 79% found once. The CDR3 runs to 14 residues. Trimming took off 4 bases at V and 1 base at J, with 10 bases between the two ends. Germline CDR1 and CDR2: MNHEY and SVGAGI. The V gene is TRBV6-5, the J gene TRBJ1-1, with no clear D. This TCR was recovered from a man aged 45-60 years in good health and CMV-seropositive. Sequencing was carried out using PBMCs. The CDR3 protein is CASSFKRRNTEAFF. CDR3 coding DNA: TGTGCCAGCAGTTTTAAACGGAGGAACACTGAAGCTTTCTTT.